The clone carrying this T cell receptor (beta chain) has just a few counts. Its antigen is as yet unknown. This sample was included in a study of human T cells and chemical hapten exposure. Study findings and constraints: It was expanded TCRs that formed significantly more large CDR3 similarity clusters than controls did.

The germline V gene has CDR1 LGHNA and CDR2 YSLEER. V gave up 3 bases and J gave up 4 bases; unmatched junction bases: 1. CDR3 length: 14 residues. TCRdb redid the calling of the RACE reads with MiXCR, one entry per CDR3 protein. Here the sample spans about 80,000 distinct CDR3 sequences, 10% being singletons. Stated time point: patch test 2, 6 weeks after DPC sensitization. Treatment of the sample: therapeutic diphenylcyclopropenone sensitization with weekly scalp DPC. The sequencing here drew on whole blood, taken in connection with sensitization to the hapten diphenylcyclopropenone (DPC). This TCR came from a woman in her thirties with alopecia areata. Some clones in this sample may be carry-over from other donors' samples. V and J are TRBV4-3 and TRBJ2-3; 10 bases are shared with TRBD1. In DNA form, the CDR3 reads TGCGCCAGCAGCCAGGGACAGGGGTCAGATACGCAGTATTTT. Its translation is CASSQGQGSDTQYF.